Below are 26 T cell receptor beta chains sequenced from a single sample in a study of T cells in localized non-small cell lung cancer. Method: immunoSEQ multiplex PCR; TCRdb's copy keeps in-frame clones and lacks some. The sample lists under 3,000 clones; roughly a third were seen once. The material sequenced was lung tumor tissue, taken before any cancer treatment. Receptor source: a female donor older than 55 with stage II lung adenocarcinoma.

This clone has only a few counts. The rearrangement uses TRBV6-8 and TRBJ2-7; D not resolved. There are 13 residues in the CDR3. Germline CDR1 is MNHGY and CDR2 is SAAAGT. V was pared by 5 bases and J by 1 base, with 9 bases between. Here the CDR3 DNA reads TGTGCCAGCAGTCGACCTAGATCCTACGAGCAGTACTTC. Amino acids: CASSRPRSYEQYF.

A single count supports this clone. The CDR3: CSALTGTGRSTEAFF. The CDR3 DNA follows: TGCAGCGCATTGACGGGGACAGGGCGCAGCACTGAAGCTTTCTTT. The chain carries TRBV29-1 and TRBJ1-1; 9 bases are shared with TRBD1. In germline, CDR1 is SQVTM, CDR2 ANQGSEA. V dropped 7 bases and J dropped 4; count of bases not matched to a gene: 13. This CDR3 is 15 amino acids long.

This clone was seen a handful of times. V is TRBV4-1 and J is TRBJ1-2, with D possibly being TRBD1 (5 bases). The CDR3 is 15 residues long. The germline gives CDR1 MGHRA, CDR2 YSYEKL. V shed 4 bases and J shed 3 bases, with 15 bases lying between them. The CDR3: CASSPFGGADYGYTF. The CDR3 DNA sequence: TGCGCCAGCAGCCCCTTCGGAGGGGCGGACTATGGCTACACCTTC.

The V and J genes are TRBV18 and TRBJ2-1; D may correspond to TRBD1 or TRBD2 (5 bases each). The ends were cut back, 0 bases at V and 6 bases at J, with 9 bases in the middle. Germline V gene lookup returns CDR1 KGHSH and CDR2 LQKENI. The length of the CDR3 is 14 residues. The CDR3 DNA reads as TGTGCCAGCTCACCACCGGGACCCGGCAATGAGCAGTTCTTC. The encoded protein is CASSPPGPGNEQFF.

This chain connects TRBV14 to TRBJ1-1; tentatively, D is TRBD1 (6 bases). V was clipped by 1 base and J by 3 bases, with 12 bases between them. This CDR3 contains 15 residues. In germline, CDR1 is SGHDN, CDR2 FVKESK. The DNA of the CDR3 is TGTGCCAGCAGCCAAGTCGCGGGGGCAGACACTGAAGCTTTCTTT. This codes for CASSQVAGADTEAFF. The whole variable domain, remainder taken from reference TRBV14 and TRBJ1-1, is EAGVTQFPSHSVIEKGQTVTLRCDPISGHDNLYWYRRVMGKEIKFLLHFVKESKQDESGMPNNRFLAERTGGTYSTLKVQPAELEDSGVYFCASSQVAGADTEAFFGQGTRLTVV.

This chain joins TRBV7-6 and TRBJ2-7, with D tentatively TRBD2 (6 bases). The germline V and J ends were trimmed by 3 bases and 0 bases, with 12 bases remaining between them. The CDR3 length is 15 residues. Germline CDR1 and CDR2: SGHVS and FNYEAQ. This CDR3 is CASSLRGISSYEQYV. Written as DNA, the CDR3 is TGTGCCAGCAGCTTGCGGGGAATTAGCTCCTACGAGCAGTACGTC.

The V gene is TRBV11-3, the J gene TRBJ2-7; no clear D. Germline V CDR1 and CDR2: SGHNT, YENEEA. The CDR3 spans 14 residues. Trimming stripped 3 bases from V and 3 bases from J, with 12 bases between. The DNA for the CDR3 is TGTGCCAGCAGCTTTTCAGGAGTAAGCTACGAGCAGTACGTC. It specifies CASSFSGVSYEQYV.

Relative to its sample, this clone is medium-sized. The chain couples TRBV6-8 to TRBJ1-6, with D unclear. Trimming removed 5 bases at V and 0 bases at J, with 5 bases between. Germline values: CDR1 MNHGY, CDR2 SAAAGT. CDR3 length: 14 amino acids. CDR3 amino acids: CASSVGSYNSPLHF. The DNA of the CDR3 is TGTGCCAGCAGTGTCGGCTCCTATAATTCACCCCTCCACTTT.

This clone was seen a few times. The chain uses TRBV11-1 and TRBJ1-1, with D uncertain. This CDR3 region has 16 residues. Trimming left V 2 bases short and J 0 bases short, with 13 bases between. Germline V gives CDR1 SGHAT, CDR2 FQDESV (reference sequence). The CDR3 loop reads CASSLHGKSMNTEAFF. The CDR3 DNA is TGTGCCAGCAGCTTACATGGGAAGAGCATGAACACTGAAGCTTTCTTT.

The chain recombines TRBV18 with TRBJ1-5, with D tentatively TRBD1 (6 bases). V lost 5 bases and J 2 bases, leaving 16 bases between the germline ends. This CDR3 is built from 16 residues. Germline V gives CDR1 KGHSH, CDR2 LQKENI. CDR3 nucleotides: TGTGCCAGCTCAAGTGACACAGGGATCGGCAATCAGCCCCAGCATTTT. The encoded protein is CASSSDTGIGNQPQHF.

The CDR3 is CASSETGNGAYTEAFF. The CDR3 DNA is TGTGCCAGCAGCGAGACAGGGAACGGGGCTTACACTGAAGCTTTCTTT. The chain carries TRBV25-1 and TRBJ1-1; 7 nucleotides align to TRBD1. The germline gives CDR1 MGHDK, CDR2 SYGVNS. This CDR3 is 16 amino acids long. V shed 6 bases and J 3 bases; nucleotides not matched to a gene: 13. The full variable domain, with the rest looked up from reference TRBV25-1 and TRBJ1-1, is EADIYQTPRYLVIGTGKKITLECSQTMGHDKMYWYQQDPGMELHLIHYSYGVNSTEKGDLSSESTVSRIRTEHFPLTLESARPSHTSQYLCASSETGNGAYTEAFFGQGTRLTVV.

By frequency in the sample, this clone is medium-sized (0.01 to 0.1%). The gene calls are TRBV14 and TRBJ1-1; D possibly corresponds to TRBD1 (5 bases). The V end lost 0 bases, the J end lost 0 bases, and 11 bases lay between the germline ends. The CDR3 is 16 amino acids. Germline values: CDR1 SGHDN, CDR2 FVKESK. CDR3 loop: CASSQDRGNMNTEAFF. In DNA form, the CDR3 reads TGTGCCAGCAGCCAAGATAGGGGAAACATGAACACTGAAGCTTTCTTT.

J is TRBJ1-1 and V is TRBV28; D gene ambiguous. This CDR3 spans 12 amino acids. Looked up from germline, CDR1 is MDHEN and CDR2 is SYDVKM. Trimming removed 8 bases from V and 2 bases from J, with 9 bases in between. For the CDR3, the DNA is TGTGCCAGCTGTAACCCTAACACTGAAGCTTTCTTT. Translating it yields CASCNPNTEAFF.

V and J are TRBV19 and TRBJ1-1; TRBD1 matches at 7 bases. The CDR3 loop spans 15 amino acids. V lost 7 bases and J lost 11; bases outside the gene matches: 19. Germline loops: CDR1 LNHDA, CDR2 SQIVND (reference sequence). DNA for the CDR3: TGTGCCAGTACCACTTCGACAGGGATAGGGAATAAGGCTTTCTTT. This encodes CASTTSTGIGNKAFF.

This chain uses TRBV28 with TRBJ1-3, with D uncertain. CDR3 length: 17 amino acids. Germline CDR1 MDHEN, CDR2 SYDVKM. The V end lost 3 bases, the J end lost 0 bases, and 15 bases lay between the germline ends. CDR3 in amino acids: CASSFPPQSYSGNTIYF. The CDR3 DNA reads TGTGCCAGCAGTTTTCCCCCACAGTCTTACTCTGGAAACACCATATATTTT.

This clone is labeled as hyperexpanded. The chain links TRBV23-1 to TRBJ2-7; D is unresolved. TRBV23-1 is placed among ORFs of uncertain function. The CDR3 sequence is 15 residues long. V lost 1 base, J lost 0 bases, and 10 bases lay in between. The CDR3 nucleotides are TGCGCCAGCAGTCAATTCAGAGAGAGCTCCTACGAGCAGTACGTC. Amino acids: CASSQFRESSYEQYV.

CDR3 DNA: TGTGCCAGTACCTCATCCGGGAATGAGCAGTTCTTC. Translated: CASTSSGNEQFF. The chain joins TRBV19 to TRBJ2-1; D gene uncertain. This CDR3 is 12 amino acids long. Trimming removed 7 bases from V and 7 bases from J, with 11 bases in between. Per germline, CDR1 LNHDA and CDR2 SQIVND (reference sequence). Based on the CDR3 plus reference TRBV19 and TRBJ2-1, the full variable domain is DGGITQSPKYLFRKEGQNVTLSCEQNLNHDAMYWYRQDPGQGLRLIYYSQIVNDFQKGDIAEGYSVSREKKESFPLTVTSAQKNPTAFYLCASTSSGNEQFFGPGTRLTVL.

The chain recombines TRBV14 with TRBJ2-6; the D is unclear. The CDR3 is made up of 13 amino acids. Germline assignment: CDR1 SGHDN and CDR2 FVKESK. V gave up 4 bases and J gave up 5 bases, with 6 bases separating them. The CDR3, as DNA: TGTGCCAGCAGCCGGGCTAGGGCCAACGTCCTGACTTTC. This translates into CASSRARANVLTF.

The chain combines TRBV28 with TRBJ1-2, with TRBD1 identical over 7 bases. The CDR3 covers 13 residues. V lost 6 bases to trimming and J lost 2 bases; unmatched junction nucleotides: 3. Germline V gene data show CDR1 as MDHEN and CDR2 as SYDVKM. CDR3 coding DNA: TGTGCCAGCAGACCACAGGGGAACTATGGCTACACCTTC. Translation gives CASRPQGNYGYTF.

CDR3: CASSPNLAGATDTQYF. CDR3 DNA sequence: TGTGCCAGCTCACCAAATCTAGCGGGAGCCACAGATACGCAGTATTTT. The J gene is TRBJ2-3, the V gene TRBV18, with 10 bases aligning to TRBD2. V lost 2 bases and J lost 2; bases outside the gene matches: 4. The germline V gene encodes CDR1 KGHSH and CDR2 LQKENI. The CDR3 extends over 16 amino acids.

This chain connects TRBV19 to TRBJ1-4, with 7 bases that match TRBD1. The CDR3 sequence is 14 residues long. Germline values: CDR1 LNHDA, CDR2 SQIVND (reference sequence). After removal of 5 bases from V and 7 bases from J, the junction contained 7 bases not matched to a gene. CDR3 loop: CASSVGTASEKLFF. The CDR3, as DNA: TGTGCCAGTAGTGTAGGGACAGCTAGTGAAAAACTGTTTTTT.

This clone counts as medium-sized. The chain is built from TRBV6-8 and TRBJ1-2, with D maybe TRBD1 (6 bases). CDR3 length equals 16 residues. V lost 5 bases and J 0 bases, leaving 16 bases between the germline ends. CDR1 is MNHGY, CDR2 SAAAGT, per germline. The CDR3 DNA is TGTGCCAGCAGTCGGACAGCTAAGGCCTCTAACTATGGCTACACCTTC. Protein: CASSRTAKASNYGYTF.

This chain connects TRBV29-1 to TRBJ2-6; D remains ambiguous. This CDR3 has 12 amino acids. V lost 1 base and J 2 bases, leaving 0 bases between the germline ends. The germline V gene encodes CDR1 SQVTM and CDR2 ANQGSEA. CDR3 amino acids: CSVEAGANVLTF. As DNA, the CDR3 is TGCAGCGTTGAAGCTGGGGCCAACGTCCTGACTTTC.

The chain is built from TRBV19 and TRBJ2-7; 7 bases agree with TRBD1. V gave up 5 bases and J gave up 0 bases; unmatched junction bases: 7. This CDR3 is 15 amino acids long. From germline, CDR1 is LNHDA and CDR2 SQIVND (reference sequence). The CDR3 DNA reads as TGTGCCAGTAGTCCGGGACAGCTACCCTCCTACGAGCAGTACTTC. It specifies CASSPGQLPSYEQYF.

A few counts support this clone. The J gene is TRBJ2-2, the V gene TRBV6-8; TRBD1 agrees at 8 bases. From germline, CDR1 is MNHGY and CDR2 SAAAGT. J lost 3 bases, V lost 11 bases, and 8 bases had no gene match. The CDR3 spans 14 residues. This CDR3 is CAGNRTGHTGELFF. DNA of the CDR3: TGTGCCGGCAACCGGACAGGGCACACCGGGGAGCTGTTTTTT.

The V and J genes are TRBV15 and TRBJ2-1; 7 bases map to TRBD2. The J segment lost 8 bases and the V segment lost 1 base, leaving 14 bases of the junction unmatched. Germline assignment: CDR1 LNHNV and CDR2 YYDKDF (reference sequence). The CDR3 covers 17 residues. Written as DNA, the CDR3 is TGTGCCACCAGCAGAGTCGGTGGGGGGGGTAGTATCGATGAGCAGTTCTTC. Protein: CATSRVGGGGSIDEQFF.